This TCR beta chain was retrieved from a study of blood T cell repertoires in COVID-19. Study in general: Both acute and convalescent COVID-19 samples were obtained from the United States, Italy and Spain. From T cells, B-cell-depleted T cells, or PBMCs came the material, which was cDNA or gDNA.

The CDR3 has 13 residues. Germline CDR1 SNHLY, CDR2 FYNNEI. Trimming removed 8 bases from V and 6 bases from J; junction bases left unmatched: 10. Per the original data handling: Cell counts per sample came from amplifying reference gene primers. Data came from immunoSEQ multiplex PCR; TCRdb stores just in-frame clones and leaves some out. V, J and clone size are taken as reported in that table, and D and trimming were inferred from the DNA itself. The sample carries just over 150,000 clones, about four fifths recorded once. The sequenced sample was peripheral blood. The chain uses TRBV2 and TRBJ2-7; 7 bases align to TRBD2. The TCR originated in a man in his sixties with acute or convalescent COVID-19. The CDR3 DNA sequence: TGTGCCAGCGGCGGGACTATGGGGACCGAGCAGTACTTC. As protein: CASGGTMGTEQYF.